This note documents a single TCR beta chain sequence. Its antigen is not known. The V gene's germline CDR1 is MNHEY and CDR2 SMNVEV (reference sequence). V lost 6 bases, J lost 4 bases, and 18 bases lay in between. The CDR3 covers 15 residues. This specimen belongs to a study of cytomegalovirus exposure and HLA in healthy donors. Study details: From donors who were HLA-typed, an early data release held around 80 million unique TCRs.

In the PCR, 60 Vbeta and 13 Jbeta primers were used. Only in-frame clones appear in the TCRdb table, and some are missing; sequencing was by immunoSEQ multiplex PCR. The table lists some 120,000 clones, more than 75% of them singletons. Study-wide results and limits: It has been reported that TCR beta sequences accurately predicted the HLA-A and HLA-B alleles of most subjects. Reports described diagnosis of cytomegalovirus status by the classifier as highly specific and sensitive. According to a later analysis, most TCR beta chains associated with CMV appeared HLA-restricted.

The specimen sequenced was PBMCs. The TCR sequence derives from a woman in her sixties or seventies in good health and CMV-seropositive. The rearrangement links TRBV27 to TRBJ1-2, with D unclear. The CDR3 DNA reads as TGTGCCAGCAGACGCCTAGGAACTACCACCTATGGCTACACCTTC. This translates into CASRRLGTTTYGYTF.